This T cell receptor (beta chain) was captured in a study of CD4 T cells in relation to SARS-CoV-2 and coronaviruses. Study context: PBMCs were cultured with antigen for roughly 10 days before TCR beta sequencing.

Repertoires were generated with immunoSEQ multiplex PCR, while TCRdb's copy carries only in-frame clones and drops some. The sample lists some 21,000 clones; around 76% were seen once. As for this clone: Its target is not known.

CD4+ T cells from unexposed donors were obtained before the COVID-19 pandemic (2011-2018). Isolation of CD4+ T cells took place after nine to ten days in culture. Sequenced material: CD4+ T cells from PBMCs, cultured in vitro. This clonotype originated in a human donor in good health.

The CDR3 coding sequence is TGCGCCAGCAGCTTGGAGAGGGCCGATGAAAAACTGTTTTTT. It specifies CASSLERADEKLFF. This chain links TRBV5-1 with TRBJ1-4; unclear D gene. V lost 0 bases and J 6 bases, leaving 9 bases between the germline ends. The CDR3 runs 14 residues. Germline lookup yields CDR1 SGHRS and CDR2 YFSETQ.